This T cell receptor beta chain was identified in a study of post-analysis software for immune sequencing data. Prepared libraries of TCR beta cDNA carried unique molecular identifiers. T cells numbering roughly 0.9 to 11 million gave rise to roughly 0.5 million cDNA molecules. TCRdb redid the calling of the PCR reads with MiXCR, one entry per CDR3 protein. The table lists about 150,000 distinct CDR3 sequences, approximately 31% of them singletons. The germline CDR1 and CDR2 sequences are LNHNV and YYDKDF (reference sequence). J lost 2 bases, V lost 5 bases, and 4 bases had no gene match. This CDR3 comprises 16 residues. This clonotype was seen ten or more times. As yet, its antigen is unknown. Overall study results and limits: About five TRBV segments, including TRBV5-6, TRBV5-1 and TRBV20-1, were more frequent in patients than controls. The authors found that F measure strongly co-clustered same-batch samples. Significantly lower normalized Chao1 diversity was seen in multiple sclerosis patients than in controls.

The chain couples TRBV15 to TRBJ2-3; 13 bases align to TRBD2. The sequenced sample consisted of blood. The TCR originated in a girl aged 5-17 years with multiple sclerosis. The CDR3 region has the DNA TGTGCCACCAGCCCAGGACTAGCGGGAGTCACAGATACGCAGTATTTT. Translating gives CATSPGLAGVTDTQYF.